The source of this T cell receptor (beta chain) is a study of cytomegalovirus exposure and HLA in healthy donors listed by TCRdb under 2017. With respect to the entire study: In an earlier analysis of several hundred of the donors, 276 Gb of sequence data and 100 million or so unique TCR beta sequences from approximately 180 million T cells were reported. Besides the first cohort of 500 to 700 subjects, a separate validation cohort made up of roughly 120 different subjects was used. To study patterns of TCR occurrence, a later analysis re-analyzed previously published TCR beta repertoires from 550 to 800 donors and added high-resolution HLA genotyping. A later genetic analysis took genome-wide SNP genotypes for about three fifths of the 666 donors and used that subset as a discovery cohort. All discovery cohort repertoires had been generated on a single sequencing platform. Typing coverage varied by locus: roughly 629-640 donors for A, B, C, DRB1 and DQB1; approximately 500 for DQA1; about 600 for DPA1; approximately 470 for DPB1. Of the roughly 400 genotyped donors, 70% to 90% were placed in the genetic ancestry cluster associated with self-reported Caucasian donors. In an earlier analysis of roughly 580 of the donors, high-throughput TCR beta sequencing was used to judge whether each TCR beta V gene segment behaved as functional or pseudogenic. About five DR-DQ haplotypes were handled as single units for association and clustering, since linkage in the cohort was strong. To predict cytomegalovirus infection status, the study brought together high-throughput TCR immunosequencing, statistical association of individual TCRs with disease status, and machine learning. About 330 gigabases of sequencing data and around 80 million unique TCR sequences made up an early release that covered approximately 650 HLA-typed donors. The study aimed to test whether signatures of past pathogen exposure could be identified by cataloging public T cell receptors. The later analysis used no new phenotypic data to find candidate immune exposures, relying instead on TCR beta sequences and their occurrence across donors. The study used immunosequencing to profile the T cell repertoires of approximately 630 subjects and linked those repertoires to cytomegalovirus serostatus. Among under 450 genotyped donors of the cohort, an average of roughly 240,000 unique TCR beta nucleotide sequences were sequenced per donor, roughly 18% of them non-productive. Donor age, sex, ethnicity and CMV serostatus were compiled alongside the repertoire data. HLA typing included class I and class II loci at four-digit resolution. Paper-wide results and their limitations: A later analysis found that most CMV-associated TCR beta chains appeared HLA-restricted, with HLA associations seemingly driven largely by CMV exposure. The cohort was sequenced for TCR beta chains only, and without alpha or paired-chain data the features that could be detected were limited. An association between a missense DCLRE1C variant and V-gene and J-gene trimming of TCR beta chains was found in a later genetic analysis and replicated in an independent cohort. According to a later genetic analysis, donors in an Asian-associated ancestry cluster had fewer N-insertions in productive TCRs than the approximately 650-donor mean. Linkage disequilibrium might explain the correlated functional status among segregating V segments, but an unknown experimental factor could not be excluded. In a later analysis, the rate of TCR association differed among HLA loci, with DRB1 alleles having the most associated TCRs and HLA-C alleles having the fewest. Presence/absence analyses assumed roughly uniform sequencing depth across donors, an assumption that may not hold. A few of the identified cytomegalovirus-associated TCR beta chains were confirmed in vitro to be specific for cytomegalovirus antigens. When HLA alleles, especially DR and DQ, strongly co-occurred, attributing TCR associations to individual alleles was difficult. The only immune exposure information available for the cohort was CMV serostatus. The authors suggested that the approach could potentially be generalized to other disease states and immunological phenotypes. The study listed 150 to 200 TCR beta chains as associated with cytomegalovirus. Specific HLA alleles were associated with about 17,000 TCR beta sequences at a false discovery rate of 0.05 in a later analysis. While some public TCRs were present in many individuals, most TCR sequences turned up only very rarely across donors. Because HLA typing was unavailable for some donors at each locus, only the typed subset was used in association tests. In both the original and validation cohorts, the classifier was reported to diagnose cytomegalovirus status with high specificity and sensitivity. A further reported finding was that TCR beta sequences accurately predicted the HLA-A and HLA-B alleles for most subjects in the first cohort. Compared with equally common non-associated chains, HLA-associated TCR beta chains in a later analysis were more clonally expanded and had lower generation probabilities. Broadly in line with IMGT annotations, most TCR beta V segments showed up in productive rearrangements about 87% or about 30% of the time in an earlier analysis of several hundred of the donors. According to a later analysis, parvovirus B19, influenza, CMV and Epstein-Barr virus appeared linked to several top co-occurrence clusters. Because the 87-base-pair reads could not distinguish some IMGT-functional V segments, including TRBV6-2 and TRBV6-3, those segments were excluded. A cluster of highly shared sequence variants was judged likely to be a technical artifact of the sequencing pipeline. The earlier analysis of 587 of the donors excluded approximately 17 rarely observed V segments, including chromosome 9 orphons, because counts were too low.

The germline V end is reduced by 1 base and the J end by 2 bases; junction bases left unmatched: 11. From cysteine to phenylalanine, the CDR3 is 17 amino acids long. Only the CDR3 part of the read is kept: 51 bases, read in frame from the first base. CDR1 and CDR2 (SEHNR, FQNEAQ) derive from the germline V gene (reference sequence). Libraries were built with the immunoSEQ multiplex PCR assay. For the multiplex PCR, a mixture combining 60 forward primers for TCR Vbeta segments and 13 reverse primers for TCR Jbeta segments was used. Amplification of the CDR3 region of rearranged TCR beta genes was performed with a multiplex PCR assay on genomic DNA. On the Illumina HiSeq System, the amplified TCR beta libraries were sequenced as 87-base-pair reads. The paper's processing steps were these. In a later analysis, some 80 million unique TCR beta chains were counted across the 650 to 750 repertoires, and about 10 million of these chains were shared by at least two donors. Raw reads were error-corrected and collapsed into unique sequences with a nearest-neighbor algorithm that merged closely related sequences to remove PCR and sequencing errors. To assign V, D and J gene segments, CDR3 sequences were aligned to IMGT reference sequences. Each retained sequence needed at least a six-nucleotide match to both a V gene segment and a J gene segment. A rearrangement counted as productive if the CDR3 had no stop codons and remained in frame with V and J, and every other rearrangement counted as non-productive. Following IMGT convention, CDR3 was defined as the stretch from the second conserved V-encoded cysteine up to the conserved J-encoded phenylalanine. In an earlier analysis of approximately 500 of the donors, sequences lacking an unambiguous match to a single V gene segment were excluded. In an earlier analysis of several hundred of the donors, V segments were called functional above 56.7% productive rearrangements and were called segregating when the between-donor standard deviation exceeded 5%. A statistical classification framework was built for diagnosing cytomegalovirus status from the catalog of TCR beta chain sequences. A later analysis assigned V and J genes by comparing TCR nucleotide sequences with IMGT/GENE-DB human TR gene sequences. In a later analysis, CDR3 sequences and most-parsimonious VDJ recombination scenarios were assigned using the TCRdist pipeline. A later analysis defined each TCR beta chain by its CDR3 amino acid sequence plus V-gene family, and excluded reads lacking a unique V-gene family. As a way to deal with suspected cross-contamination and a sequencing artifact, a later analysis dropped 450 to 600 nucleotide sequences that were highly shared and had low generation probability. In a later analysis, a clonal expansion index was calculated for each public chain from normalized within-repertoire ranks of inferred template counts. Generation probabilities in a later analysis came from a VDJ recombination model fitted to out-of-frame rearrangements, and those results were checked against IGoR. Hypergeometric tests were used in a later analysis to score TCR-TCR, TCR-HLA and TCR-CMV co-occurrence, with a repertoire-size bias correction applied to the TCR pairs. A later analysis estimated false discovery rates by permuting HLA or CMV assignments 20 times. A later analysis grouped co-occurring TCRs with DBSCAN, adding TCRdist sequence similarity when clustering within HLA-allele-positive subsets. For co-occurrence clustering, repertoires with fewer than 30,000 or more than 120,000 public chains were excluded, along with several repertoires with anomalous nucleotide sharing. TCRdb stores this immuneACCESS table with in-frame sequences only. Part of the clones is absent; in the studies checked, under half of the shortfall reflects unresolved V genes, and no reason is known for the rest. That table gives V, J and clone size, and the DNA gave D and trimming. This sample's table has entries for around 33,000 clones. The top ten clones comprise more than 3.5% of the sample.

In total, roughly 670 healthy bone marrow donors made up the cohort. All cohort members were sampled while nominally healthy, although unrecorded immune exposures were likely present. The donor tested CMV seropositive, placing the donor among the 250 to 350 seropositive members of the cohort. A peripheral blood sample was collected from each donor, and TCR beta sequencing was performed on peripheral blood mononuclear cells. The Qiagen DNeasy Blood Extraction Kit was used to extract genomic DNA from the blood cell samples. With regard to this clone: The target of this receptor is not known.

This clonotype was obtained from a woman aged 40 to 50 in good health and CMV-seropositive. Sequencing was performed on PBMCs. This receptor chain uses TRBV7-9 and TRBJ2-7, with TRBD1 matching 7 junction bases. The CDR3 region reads CASSLGPGTAMTYEQYF. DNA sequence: TGTGCCAGCAGCTTAGGGCCCGGGACAGCTATGACCTACGAGCAGTACTTC.